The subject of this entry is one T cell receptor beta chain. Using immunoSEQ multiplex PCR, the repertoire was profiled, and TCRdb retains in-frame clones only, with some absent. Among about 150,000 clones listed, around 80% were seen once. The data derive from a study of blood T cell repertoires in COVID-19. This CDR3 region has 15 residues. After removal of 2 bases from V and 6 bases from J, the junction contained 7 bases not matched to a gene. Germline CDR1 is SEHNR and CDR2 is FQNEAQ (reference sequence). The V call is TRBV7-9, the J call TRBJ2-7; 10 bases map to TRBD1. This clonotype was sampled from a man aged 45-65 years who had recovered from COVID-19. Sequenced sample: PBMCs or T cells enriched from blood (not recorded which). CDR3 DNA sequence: TGTGCCAGCAGCTTAACCGGGACAGGGGCTCGCGAGCAGTACTTC. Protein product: CASSLTGTGAREQYF.